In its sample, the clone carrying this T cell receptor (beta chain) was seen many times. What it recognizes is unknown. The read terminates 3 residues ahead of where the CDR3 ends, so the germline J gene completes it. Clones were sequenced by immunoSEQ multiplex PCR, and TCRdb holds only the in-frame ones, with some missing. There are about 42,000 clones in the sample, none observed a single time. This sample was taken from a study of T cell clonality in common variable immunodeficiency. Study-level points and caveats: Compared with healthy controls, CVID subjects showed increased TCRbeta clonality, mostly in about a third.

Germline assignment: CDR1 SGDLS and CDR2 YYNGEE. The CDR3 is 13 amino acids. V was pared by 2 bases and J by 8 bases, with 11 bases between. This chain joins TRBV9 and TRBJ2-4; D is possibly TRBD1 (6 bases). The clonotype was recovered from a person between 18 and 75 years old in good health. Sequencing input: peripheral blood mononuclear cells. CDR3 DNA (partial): TGTGCCAGCAGCGTTTCAGGGGCGGACATT. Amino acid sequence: CASSVSGADI. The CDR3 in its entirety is CASSVSGADIQYF.